One and the same sample provided the 24 T cell receptor beta chains below, sequenced in a study of T cell changes during pregnancy in multiple sclerosis. Measured with immunoSEQ multiplex PCR; TCRdb has only the in-frame clones, and not every one. The sample has about 87,000 clones; 93% are singletons. Sequenced here: peripheral blood, sampled in the third trimester of pregnancy. These receptor sequences come from a female donor in good health, enrolled as a control in a pregnancy study.

The rearrangement uses TRBV2 and TRBJ2-3, with 11 positions matching TRBD2. Germline V gene lookup returns CDR1 SNHLY and CDR2 FYNNEI. Trimming took 6 bases from V and 4 from J; bases not matched to a gene: 6. CDR3 length: 15 residues. CDR3 nucleotides: TGTGCCAGCAGCCTGACTAGCGGGAAAGCAGATACGCAGTATTTT. Protein: CASSLTSGKADTQYF.

This clone was detected a few times. This chain links TRBV19 with TRBJ2-1; 13 bases agree with TRBD2. The CDR3 covers 19 residues. Germline V gives CDR1 LNHDA, CDR2 SQIVND (reference sequence). The V gene end was trimmed by 7 bases and the J gene end by 0 bases; junction bases not matched to a gene: 12. In DNA form, the CDR3 reads TGTGCCAGTACCAAATCCGGGACTAGCGGGATGAGCTCCTACAATGAGCAGTTCTTC. It translates to CASTKSGTSGMSSYNEQFF.

The CDR3 sequence: CASRSDRDSYEQYF. The CDR3 nucleotides read TGTGCCAGCAGATCGGACAGGGACTCCTACGAGCAGTACTTC. The V gene is TRBV28, the J gene TRBJ2-7; 8 nucleotides align to TRBD1. CDR1 is MDHEN and CDR2 is SYDVKM in the germline V gene. This CDR3 has 14 amino acids. The V segment lost 6 bases and the J segment 0 bases; nucleotides outside the gene matches: 4.

The chain recombines TRBV19 with TRBJ2-2, with 10 bases fitting TRBD2. The germline CDR1 and CDR2 sequences are LNHDA and SQIVND (reference sequence). After removal of 6 bases from V and 4 bases from J, the junction contained 5 bases not matched to a gene. The CDR3 contains 15 residues. For the CDR3, the DNA is TGTGCCAGTAGGCTAGCGGGAGAAGGCACCGGGGAGCTGTTTTTT. Translating it yields CASRLAGEGTGELFF.

The V gene is TRBV18, the J gene TRBJ1-2; D uncertain. Germline V CDR1 and CDR2: KGHSH, LQKENI. The CDR3 spans 16 residues. V was clipped by 4 bases and J by 6 bases, with 21 bases between them. CDR3 region: CASSLRRGSTSDGYTF. CDR3 nucleotides: TGTGCCAGCTCACTGAGACGGGGAAGTACGTCTGATGGCTACACCTTC.

With respect to this clone: Other DNA sequences from this sample encode an identical CDR3 as well. This chain links TRBV28 with TRBJ2-7; D gene uncertain. This CDR3 has 14 residues. V was cut by 2 bases and J by 0 bases, with 8 bases left in between. CDR1 and CDR2 (germline): MDHEN, SYDVKM. CDR3 nucleotide sequence: TGTGCCAGCAGTTTAAGCGTAAGCTCCTACGAGCAGTACTTC. Translation: CASSLSVSSYEQYF.

V usage is TRBV19 and J usage is TRBJ2-3; D perhaps matches TRBD1 (6 bases). The CDR3 is 14 residues long. Trimming removed 3 bases at V and 3 bases at J, with 10 bases between. The V gene's germline CDR1 is LNHDA and CDR2 SQIVND (reference sequence). The CDR3 here is CASSIDRWTDTQYF. The CDR3, as DNA: TGTGCCAGTAGTATTGACAGGTGGACAGATACGCAGTATTTT. Using reference TRBV19 and TRBJ2-3 for the parts outside the CDR3, the full variable domain is DGGITQSPKYLFRKEGQNVTLSCEQNLNHDAMYWYRQDPGQGLRLIYYSQIVNDFQKGDIAEGYSVSREKKESFPLTVTSAQKNPTAFYLCASSIDRWTDTQYFGPGTRLTVL.

This chain uses TRBV28 with TRBJ2-5, with 13 positions matching TRBD2. Germline-derived CDR1 and CDR2 are MDHEN and SYDVKM. The J segment lost 3 bases and the V segment lost 5 bases, leaving 9 bases of the junction unmatched. This CDR3 spans 17 amino acids. The CDR3 is CASSGLAGANYEETQYF. The CDR3 DNA reads TGTGCCAGCAGTGGACTAGCGGGAGCGAACTACGAAGAGACCCAGTACTTC.

Concerning this clone itself: This same CDR3 is encoded by further DNA sequences in the sample. The chain links TRBV18 to TRBJ2-7, with unresolved D. CDR3 length equals 13 residues. CDR1 is KGHSH, CDR2 LQKENI, per germline. With 3 bases removed from V and 0 bases from J, the gap between germline ends came to 6 bases. CDR3 DNA sequence: TGTGCCAGCTCACCCCCCAGCTCCTACGAGCAGTACTTC. It codes for CASSPPSSYEQYF. Combining the CDR3 with reference TRBV18 and TRBJ2-7 gives the whole variable domain NAGVMQNPRHLVRRRGQEARLRCSPMKGHSHVYWYRQLPEEGLKFMVYLQKENIIDESGMPKERFSAEFPKEGPSILRIQQVVRGDSAAYFCASSPPSSYEQYFGPGTRLTVT.

V gene TRBV18 combines with J gene TRBJ2-7; 9 bases are a match to TRBD1. CDR3 length: 14 residues. V dropped 0 bases and J dropped 5; count of bases not matched to a gene: 2. CDR1 and CDR2 (germline): KGHSH, LQKENI. CDR3 residues: CASSPPGTGNEQYF. CDR3 DNA: TGTGCCAGCTCACCACCGGGGACAGGGAACGAGCAGTACTTC.

The V and J genes are TRBV18 and TRBJ2-2, with 7 positions matching TRBD1. V dropped 6 bases and J dropped 9; count of bases not matched to a gene: 13. CDR3 size: 15 residues. Looked up from germline, CDR1 is KGHSH and CDR2 is LQKENI. The CDR3 nucleotides read TGTGCCAGCTCCACACCGACAGGGCCCGGGAGGGAGCTGTTTTTT. This sequence encodes CASSTPTGPGRELFF.

This clone was seen once. V gene TRBV15 combines with J gene TRBJ2-1; D might be TRBD2 (6 bases). The germline V gene has CDR1 LNHNV and CDR2 YYDKDF (reference sequence). V was trimmed by 6 bases and J by 7 bases, leaving 22 bases between them. The CDR3 loop spans 16 amino acids. The DNA for the CDR3 is TGTGCCACCAGTAAGAAAACAGGCCCCGGGGGAAATGAGCAGTTCTTC. Protein sequence: CATSKKTGPGGNEQFF.

This rearrangement joins TRBV2 to TRBJ1-5, with D possibly matching TRBD1 (6 bases). The germline CDR1 and CDR2 sequences are SNHLY and FYNNEI. Trimming stripped 4 bases from V and 2 bases from J, with 9 bases between. This CDR3 spans 14 amino acids. The CDR3 region is CASSAGAGNQPQHF. The CDR3 coding sequence is TGTGCCAGCAGTGCAGGGGCCGGCAATCAGCCCCAGCATTTT.

J is TRBJ1-5 and V is TRBV4-1; 7 bases agree with TRBD1. CDR3 size: 15 residues. The junction had 6 bases not matched to a gene; V was cut back by 4 bases and J by 3 bases. Looked up from germline, CDR1 is MGHRA and CDR2 is YSYEKL. The CDR3 coding sequence is TGCGCCAGCAGCCGAGACGGACAGGACAATCAGCCCCAGCATTTT. Translating it yields CASSRDGQDNQPQHF.

The CDR3 region has the DNA TGCAGCTCAAAGGCTAGCGAATTCAATGAGCAGTTCTTC. This codes for CSSKASEFNEQFF. This rearrangement joins TRBV29-1 to TRBJ2-1, with a tentative D call TRBD2 (6 bases). Germline loops: CDR1 SQVTM, CDR2 ANQGSEA. With 8 bases removed from V and 6 bases from J, the gap between germline ends came to 17 bases. The CDR3 totals 13 residues.

The genes are TRBV19 and TRBJ2-1; 11 bases line up with TRBD2. CDR1 is LNHDA, CDR2 SQIVND, per germline (reference sequence). This CDR3 contains 15 residues. Trimming took 7 bases from V and 9 from J; bases not matched to a gene: 11. The CDR3 region has the DNA TGTGCCAGTACGGTGGGTAGCGGGAGGGCCGGTGAGCAGTTCTTC. It yields the protein CASTVGSGRAGEQFF.

V usage is TRBV5-1 and J usage is TRBJ2-7, with unresolved D. Trimming removed 4 bases at V and 4 bases at J, with 9 bases between. The CDR3 runs to 12 residues. Germline CDR1 SGHRS, CDR2 YFSETQ. The CDR3, as DNA: TGCGCCAGCAGCGAGCAAATGTACGAGCAGTACTTC. Translated: CASSEQMYEQYF.

This clone was detected a few times. V usage is TRBV28 and J usage is TRBJ1-2, with 9 bases matching TRBD1. In germline, CDR1 is MDHEN, CDR2 SYDVKM. With V trimmed by 6 bases and J by 5 bases, 13 bases remained unmatched. The CDR3 consists of 16 residues. This chain's CDR3 is CASSSNGDRVGYGYTF. The CDR3 DNA is TGTGCCAGCAGCTCTAATGGGGACAGGGTCGGGTATGGCTACACCTTC.

V is TRBV4-1 and J is TRBJ2-3; possible D gene TRBD1, 5 bases. The CDR3 covers 15 residues. Germline loops: CDR1 MGHRA, CDR2 YSYEKL. V was clipped by 1 base and J by 1 base, with 9 bases between them. CDR3 protein: CASSQGRARTDTQYF. In DNA, the CDR3 is TGCGCCAGCAGCCAAGGCAGGGCTCGCACAGATACGCAGTATTTT.

This chain uses TRBV9 with TRBJ2-1; D gene uncertain. The CDR3 has 16 amino acids. Germline-derived CDR1 and CDR2 are SGDLS and YYNGEE. V lost 0 bases, J lost 7 bases, and 17 bases lay in between. In DNA form, the CDR3 reads TGTGCCAGCAGCGTAGGCGGAGCCCAAACTACTAATGAGCAGTTCTTC. Amino acid sequence: CASSVGGAQTTNEQFF.

The chain combines TRBV18 with TRBJ2-6; 7 nucleotides match TRBD1. Per the germline V gene, CDR1 is KGHSH and CDR2 is LQKENI. The length of the CDR3 is 19 residues. V lost 2 bases to trimming and J lost 0 bases; unmatched junction nucleotides: 10. CDR3 in amino acids: CASSPYQRTGYSGANVLTF. CDR3 DNA sequence: TGTGCCAGCTCACCATATCAGCGGACAGGCTACTCTGGGGCCAACGTCCTGACTTTC.

The chain couples TRBV4-1 to TRBJ2-1; unclear D gene. Germline CDR1 reads MGHRA; CDR2 reads YSYEKL. This CDR3 region has 15 residues. Trimming pared 2 bases from V and 0 bases from J, leaving 8 bases between. CDR3 sequence (DNA): TGCGCCAGCAGCCAACTACGAAGCTCCTACAATGAGCAGTTCTTC. Translated: CASSQLRSSYNEQFF.

The J gene is TRBJ1-1, the V gene TRBV27; unclear D gene. CDR1 and CDR2 from the germline V gene are MNHEY and SMNVEV (reference sequence). The V end lost 6 bases, the J end lost 1 base, and 9 bases lay between the germline ends. CDR3 length: 13 amino acids. CDR3 DNA sequence: TGTGCCAGCAGAGGAGTGGGGAACACTGAAGCTTTCTTT. Translating gives CASRGVGNTEAFF.

The sample holds one count of this clone. The V and J genes are TRBV6-5 and TRBJ1-4, with 8 bases identical to TRBD1. Germline V CDR1 and CDR2: MNHEY, SVGAGI. V lost 6 bases to trimming and J lost 6 bases; unmatched junction nucleotides: 3. The CDR3 sequence is 13 residues long. The CDR3 DNA sequence: TGTGCCAGCAGGGACAGGGTCTATGAAAAACTGTTTTTT. Residues: CASRDRVYEKLFF.